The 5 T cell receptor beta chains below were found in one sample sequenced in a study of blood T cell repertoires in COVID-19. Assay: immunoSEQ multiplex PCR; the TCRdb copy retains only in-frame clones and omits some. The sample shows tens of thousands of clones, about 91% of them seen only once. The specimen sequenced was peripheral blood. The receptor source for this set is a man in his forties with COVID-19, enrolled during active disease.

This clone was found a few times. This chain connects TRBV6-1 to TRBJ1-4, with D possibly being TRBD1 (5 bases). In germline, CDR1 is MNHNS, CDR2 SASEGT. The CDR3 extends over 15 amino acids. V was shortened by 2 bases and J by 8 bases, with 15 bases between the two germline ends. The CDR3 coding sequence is TGTGCCAGCAGTGAACCCCCCCCGGAGGGGGAAAAACTGTTTTTT. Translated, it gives CASSEPPPEGEKLFF.

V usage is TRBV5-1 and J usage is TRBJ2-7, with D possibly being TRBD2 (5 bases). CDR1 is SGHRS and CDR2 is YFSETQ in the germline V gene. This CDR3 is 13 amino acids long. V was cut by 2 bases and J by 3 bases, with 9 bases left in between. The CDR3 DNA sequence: TGCGCCAGCAGCTTCTCCAGCGGCTACGAGCAGTACTTC. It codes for CASSFSSGYEQYF.

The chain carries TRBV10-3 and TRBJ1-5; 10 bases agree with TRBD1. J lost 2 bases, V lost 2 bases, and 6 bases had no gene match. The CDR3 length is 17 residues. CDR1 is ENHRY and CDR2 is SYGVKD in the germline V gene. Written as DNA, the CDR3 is TGTGCCATCAGTGAGAACCCCGGGACAGGGGGCAATCAGCCCCAGCATTTT. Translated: CAISENPGTGGNQPQHF.

The CDR3 loop reads CATRLRDIEMEYGYTF. The CDR3 region has the DNA TGTGCCACTCGATTACGGGACATCGAGATGGAGTATGGCTACACCTTC. This chain connects TRBV19 to TRBJ1-2; D perhaps matches TRBD1 (6 bases). The CDR3 extends over 16 amino acids. Germline CDR1 reads LNHDA; CDR2 reads SQIVND (reference sequence). Trimming removed 10 bases from V and 5 bases from J, with 26 bases in between.

Here the CDR3 DNA reads TGTGCCAGCAGCTTGGGGACTAGCGGGGGGGCTCAAGAGACCCAGTACTTC. Translating it yields CASSLGTSGGAQETQYF. This chain uses TRBV5-4 with TRBJ2-5, with 15 bases lining up with TRBD2. Germline-derived CDR1 and CDR2 are SGHNT and YYREEE (reference sequence). V was pared by 0 bases and J by 2 bases, with 2 bases of the junction left unmatched. This CDR3 has 17 amino acids.